Here is one TCR beta chain with its context. J lost 4 bases, V lost 6 bases, and 14 bases had no gene match. CDR1 is MNHEY and CDR2 is SMNVEV in the germline V gene (reference sequence). The CDR3 sequence is 16 residues long. This record belongs to a study of T cell repertoires in cytomegalovirus infection. TCRdb recomputed calls from the reads with MiXCR, one row per CDR3 protein. Of hundreds of thousands of distinct CDR3 sequences listed, roughly a tenth are singletons. This sequence originates from a human donor in good health (CMV status not recorded). Some clones in this sample may be carry-over from other donors' samples. The sample consisted of PBMCs. The chain carries TRBV27 and TRBJ1-2; 7 bases map to TRBD1. CDR3 in amino acids: CASRPYPGQAGYGYTF. Here the CDR3 DNA reads TGTGCCAGCAGACCCTATCCCGGACAGGCGGGCTATGGCTACACCTTC.